This entry lists 3 T cell receptor beta chains sequenced from one sample in a study of post-analysis software for immune sequencing data (dated by TCRdb to the mid-2010s). Summary of the overall study and its limitations: Patients showed significantly higher frequencies than controls for several TRBV segments, among them TRBV5-6, TRBV5-1 and TRBV20-1.

What these receptors recognize is not known. Preparation of the library involved PCR. Sequencing took place on an Illumina HiSeq 2500. To reduce PCR and sequencing biases, unique molecular identifiers were incorporated into the TCR beta cDNA libraries. Clones were called with MiXCR by TCRdb after fastp trimmed the public reads at Q25, and only in-frame beta chains were retained. CDR3 protein duplicates are merged, each entry listing the most common genes and DNA. Present in this sample are around 260,000 distinct CDR3 sequences, 36% of which were seen just once. The ten largest clones capture approximately 4.6% of the sample. Specimen: blood. The receptors here all came from a girl aged 5 to 17 with multiple sclerosis.

Notes on this clonotype: This may arise from a read error, as a much more abundant clone is one base away. The chain is built from TRBV5-1 and TRBJ2-1, with D unclear. The J call may be incorrect, as the DNA end agrees better with TRBJ2-7. The CDR3 sequence is 14 residues long. Germline lookup yields CDR1 SGHRS and CDR2 YFSETQ. DNA of the CDR3: TGCGCCAGCAGCTTGGAAGGCTCCTACAATGAGCAGTACTTC. It specifies CASSLEGSYNEQYF.

This chain's CDR3 is CSARDPSGPPYEQYF. The DNA of the CDR3 is TGCAGTGCTAGAGATCCTAGCGGGCCTCCCTACGAGCAGTACTTC. The chain couples TRBV20-1 to TRBJ2-7, with 8 bases aligning to TRBD2. The CDR3 has 15 amino acids. Losses at the gene ends were 0 bases for V and 2 bases for J; bases not matched to a gene: 6. Germline-derived CDR1 and CDR2 are DFQATT and SNEGSKA (reference sequence).

V gene TRBV5-1 combines with J gene TRBJ2-5, with D maybe TRBD1 (6 bases). Trimming took off 4 bases at V and 0 bases at J, with 13 bases between the two ends. The germline V gene has CDR1 SGHRS and CDR2 YFSETQ. This CDR3 is built from 15 residues. The CDR3 loop reads CASSRGAGDQETQYF. The CDR3 bases are TGCGCCAGCAGCCGCGGTGCAGGGGACCAAGAGACCCAGTACTTC.